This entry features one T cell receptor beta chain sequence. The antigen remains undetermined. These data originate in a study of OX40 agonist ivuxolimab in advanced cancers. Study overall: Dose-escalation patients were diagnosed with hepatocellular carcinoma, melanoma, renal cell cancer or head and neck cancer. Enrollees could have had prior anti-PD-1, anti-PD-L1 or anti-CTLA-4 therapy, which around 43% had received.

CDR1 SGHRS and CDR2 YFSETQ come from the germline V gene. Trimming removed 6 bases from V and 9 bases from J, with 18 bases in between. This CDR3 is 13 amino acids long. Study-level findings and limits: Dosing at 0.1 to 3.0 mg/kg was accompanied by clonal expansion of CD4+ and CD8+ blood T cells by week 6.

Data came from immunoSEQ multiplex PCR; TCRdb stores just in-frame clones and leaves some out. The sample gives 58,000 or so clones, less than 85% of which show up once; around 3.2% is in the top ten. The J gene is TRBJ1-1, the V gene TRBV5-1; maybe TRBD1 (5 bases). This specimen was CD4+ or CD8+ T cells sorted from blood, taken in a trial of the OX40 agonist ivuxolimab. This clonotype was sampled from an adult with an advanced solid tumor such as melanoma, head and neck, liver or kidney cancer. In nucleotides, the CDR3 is TGCGCCAGCACCGAGGGGTCGTCCCGGAAAGCTTTCTTT. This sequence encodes CASTEGSSRKAFF.